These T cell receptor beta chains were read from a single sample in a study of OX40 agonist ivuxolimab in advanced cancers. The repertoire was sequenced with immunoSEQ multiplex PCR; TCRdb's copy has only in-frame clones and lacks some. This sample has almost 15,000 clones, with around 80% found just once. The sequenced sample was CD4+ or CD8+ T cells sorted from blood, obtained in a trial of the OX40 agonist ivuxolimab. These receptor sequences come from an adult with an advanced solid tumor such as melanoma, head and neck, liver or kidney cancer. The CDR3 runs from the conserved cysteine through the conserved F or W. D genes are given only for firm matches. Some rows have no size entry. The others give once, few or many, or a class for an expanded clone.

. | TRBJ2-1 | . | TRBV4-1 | CASSQEVVNEQFF | TGCGCCAGCAGCCAAGAAGTGGTCAATGAGCAGTTCTTC
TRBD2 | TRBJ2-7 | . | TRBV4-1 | CASSQAPSGGYEQYF | TGCGCCAGCAGCCAAGCGCCTAGCGGGGGTTACGAGCAGTACTTC
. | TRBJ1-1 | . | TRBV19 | CASSIGGAEAFF | TGTGCCAGTAGTATAGGCGGCGCTGAAGCTTTCTTT
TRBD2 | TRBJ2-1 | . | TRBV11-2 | CASSLIKRGLDLYNEQFF | TGTGCCAGCAGCTTGATTAAGAGGGGACTAGATCTCTACAATGAGCAGTTCTTC
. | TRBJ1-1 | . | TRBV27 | CASSLGGSEAFF | TGTGCCAGCAGTTTGGGGGGATCCGAAGCTTTCTTT
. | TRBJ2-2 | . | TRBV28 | CASSFRINTGELFF | TGTGCCAGCAGTTTTCGGATTAACACCGGGGAGCTGTTTTTT
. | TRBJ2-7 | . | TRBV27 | CASSYWGDEQYF | TGTGCCAGCAGTTACTGGGGAGACGAGCAGTACTTC
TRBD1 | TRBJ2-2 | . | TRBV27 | CASSTLWTGDVGELFF | TGTGCCAGCAGTACGTTATGGACAGGGGATGTCGGGGAGCTGTTTTTT
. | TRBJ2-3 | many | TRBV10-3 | CAISEGSAGDLTDTQYF | TGTGCCATCAGTGAGGGGTCGGCCGGGGATCTTACAGATACGCAGTATTTT
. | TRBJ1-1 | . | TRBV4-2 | CASSQGFTQGGVATEAFF | TGTGCCAGCAGCCAAGGTTTCACTCAAGGGGGGGTTGCTACTGAAGCTTTCTTT
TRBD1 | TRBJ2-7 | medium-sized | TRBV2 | CASSEAPGGYEQYF | TGTGCCAGCAGTGAAGCCCCAGGGGGCTACGAGCAGTACTTC
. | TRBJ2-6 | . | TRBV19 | CASSRDAISGANVLTF | TGTGCCAGTAGCCGGGATGCAATATCTGGGGCCAACGTCCTGACTTTC
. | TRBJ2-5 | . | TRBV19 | CASSDKETQYF | TGTGCCAGTAGTGATAAAGAGACCCAGTACTTC
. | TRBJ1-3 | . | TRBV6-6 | CASSYGRVSAGNTIYF | TGTGCCAGCAGTTACGGTCGGGTGTCAGCTGGAAACACCATATATTTT